This T cell receptor beta chain emerged from a study of blood T cell repertoires in COVID-19 (dated by TCRdb to 2020 to 2022). Background for the entire study: The collaborator samples originated in the United States, Italy and Spain and spanned the acute and convalescent phases of COVID-19. The prospective study material was composed of cDNA or gDNA derived from T cells, B-cell-depleted T cells, or PBMCs. The dataset comprised deeply sampled blood TCRbeta repertoires from subjects exposed to, actively infected with, or recovered from COVID-19. A freely available public database, intended as a resource for researchers studying the immune response to SARS-CoV-2, is where the repertoires were released. The samples were drawn from two sources: the first 160 participants of the ongoing ImmuneRACE study, and 1,000 to 1,500 subjects contributed by 6 global collaborators. Sample metadata almost always included a de-identified subject ID, COVID-19 status, age in years and sex. Where available, HLA class I and class II types were taken from metadata supplied by the sample provider and were not determined by assay-based typing.

Of note for this clone: There is no known antigen for this receptor. No base-level quality is on record; no much larger clone is a single base apart.

Each collaborating institution followed its own protocols to collect whole blood in K2EDTA tubes. For TCRbeta analysis, collaborators shipped samples as frozen whole blood, isolated PBMCs, or DNA extracted from either of those sample types. V lost 1 base and J lost 0 bases; the stretch between them is 17 bases long. The germline V gene yields SGHDT for CDR1 and YYEEEE for CDR2. Inclusive of the bounding cysteine and phenylalanine, the CDR3 is 18 residues long. Of the read, only the CDR3 DNA is kept; its 54 bases are in frame from base 1. What the authors observed across the whole study: The amount of clinical and demographic metadata varied by source and participant and was provided uncurated.

TCRbeta CDR3 regions were amplified from genomic DNA using the immunoSEQ Assay, a bias-controlled multiplex PCR. In the original analysis: The number of nucleated cells in each sample was estimated from the amplification of reference gene primers within the assay. Sequence reads were collapsed and filtered to measure the absolute abundance of every unique TCRbeta CDR3 rearrangement. For each sample, productive Simpson clonality was calculated as the square root of Simpson's diversity index across productive rearrangements. TCRdb stores this immuneACCESS table with in-frame sequences only. Part of the clones is absent; in the studies checked, under half of the shortfall reflects unresolved V genes, and no reason is known for the rest. For V, J and clone size, that table is used; D and trimming come from the DNA. The sample includes about 290,000 clones, with just under 85% observed a single time. Clones ranked in the top ten supply around 3.7% of the sample.

Sequenced material: peripheral blood. In this chain, TRBV5-6 is recombined with TRBJ1-3; TRBD1 is perhaps the D gene, given 5 matching bases. This clonotype was obtained from a woman aged 50 to 65 with active or convalescent COVID-19. The CDR3: CASSLNVNRRFSGNTIYF. The DNA is as follows: TGTGCCAGCAGCTTGAATGTTAACAGGCGTTTCTCTGGAAACACCATATATTTT.